These T cell receptor beta chains were read from a single sample in a study of OX40 agonist ivuxolimab in advanced cancers. Here immunoSEQ multiplex PCR was the method, and the copy in TCRdb shows in-frame clones only, minus some. The data contain over 25,000 clones, about 88% of them singletons. This specimen was CD4+ or CD8+ T cells sorted from blood, taken in a trial of the OX40 agonist ivuxolimab. All receptors derive from an adult with an advanced solid tumor such as melanoma, head and neck, liver or kidney cancer. Each CDR3 is given with its conserved first and last residue. D genes are given only for firm matches. Expanded clones get a size class; other rows say once, few or many, or leave the size out.

v_call	j_call	clone_size	d_call	cdr3_aa	cdr3_nt
TRBV13	TRBJ1-2	once	.	CASSLEGSNYGYTF	TGTGCCAGCAGCTTAGAGGGCTCTAACTATGGCTACACCTTC
TRBV28	TRBJ1-1	.	.	CASSPWTDSTEAFF	TGTGCCAGCAGCCCATGGACGGACTCAACTGAAGCTTTCTTT
TRBV2	TRBJ2-3	.	.	CAMPRLASTDTQYF	TGTGCCATGCCACGGTTAGCTAGCACAGATACGCAGTATTTT
TRBV4-1	TRBJ1-2	.	.	CASSQDTPWTGYGYTF	TGCGCCAGCAGCCAAGATACCCCCTGGACGGGGTATGGCTACACCTTC
TRBV28	TRBJ1-6	.	.	CASRASRSPLHF	TGTGCCAGCAGGGCGAGTAGGTCACCCCTCCACTTT
TRBV9	TRBJ2-7	.	.	CASSVGGKGSYEQYF	TGTGCCAGCAGCGTAGGGGGGAAGGGCTCCTACGAGCAGTACTTC
TRBV19	TRBJ1-6	.	.	CASKQTDSYNSPLHF	TGTGCCAGTAAACAGACAGACTCCTATAATTCACCCCTCCACTTT
TRBV6-5	TRBJ1-6	.	.	CASSYYRDGDSPLHF	TGTGCCAGCAGTTACTACCGGGACGGTGATTCACCCCTCCACTTT
TRBV5-4	TRBJ1-5	few	.	CASSLGPDQPQHF	TGTGCCAGCAGCTTGGGCCCTGATCAGCCCCAGCATTTT
TRBV25-1	TRBJ2-3	.	.	CASSESVDTDTQYF	TGTGCCAGCAGTGAGTCTGTGGATACAGATACGCAGTATTTT
TRBV9	TRBJ1-1	.	TRBD1	CASGQGGGTEAFF	TGTGCCAGCGGACAGGGGGGAGGAACTGAAGCTTTCTTT
TRBV5-1	TRBJ2-7	.	TRBD2	CASSSPLTSGRAHLYEQYF	TGCGCCAGCAGCTCCCCCCTTACTAGCGGGAGGGCCCATCTCTACGAGCAGTACTTC
TRBV10-3	TRBJ2-7	.	TRBD1	CAISSRDSYEQYF	TGTGCCATCAGTTCCCGGGACAGCTACGAGCAGTACTTC
TRBV27	TRBJ1-1	.	TRBD1	CASSFGTGRYTEAFF	TGTGCCAGCAGTTTCGGGACAGGGAGGTACACTGAAGCTTTCTTT
TRBV30	TRBJ2-2	.	TRBD2	CAWTSFGRDTGELFF	TGTGCCTGGACCTCCTTTGGGAGGGACACCGGGGAGCTGTTTTTT
TRBV7-8	TRBJ2-3	.	.	CASSAFGRSTDTQYF	TGTGCCAGCAGCGCCTTTGGGCGGAGCACAGATACGCAGTATTTT
TRBV16	TRBJ1-4	.	.	CASSQRNADRPNEKLFF	TGTGCCAGCAGCCAGCGGAACGCCGATCGCCCCAATGAAAAACTGTTTTTT
TRBV10-3	TRBJ1-2	.	TRBD1	CAISELMTGAGDGYTF	TGTGCCATCAGTGAGTTGATGACAGGGGCTGGGGATGGCTACACCTTC
TRBV10-3	TRBJ2-1	.	.	CAISEKRDAAHEQFF	TGTGCCATCAGTGAGAAACGAGACGCCGCTCATGAGCAGTTCTTC
TRBV7-9	TRBJ1-4	.	TRBD1	CASSSYDRANEKLFF	TGTGCCAGCAGTTCCTATGACAGGGCGAATGAAAAACTGTTTTTT
TRBV7-9	TRBJ1-5	once	.	CASSSGTPHPPQHF	TGTGCCAGCAGCTCCGGGACACCCCACCCCCCCCAGCATTTT
TRBV6-5	TRBJ2-3	.	.	CASAVTVTDTQYF	TGTGCCAGCGCTGTAACCGTTACAGATACGCAGTATTTT
TRBV28	TRBJ2-5	.	TRBD2	CASRSGLARGIETQYF	TGTGCCAGCAGGTCTGGACTAGCAAGAGGGATAGAGACCCAGTACTTC
TRBV5-6	TRBJ1-2	.	.	CASSLFGNYGYTF	TGTGCCAGCAGCTTGTTCGGAAACTATGGCTACACCTTC
TRBV6-1	TRBJ2-1	.	.	CASTHRAAGEQFF	TGTGCCAGCACCCACCGGGCCGCCGGCGAGCAGTTCTTC
TRBV7-3	TRBJ2-1	.	TRBD1	CASSLGQENEQFF	TGTGCCAGCAGCTTGGGACAGGAGAATGAGCAGTTCTTC
TRBV6-5	TRBJ2-1	.	TRBD2	CASSYPSSGRILEQFF	TGTGCCAGCAGTTATCCTTCTAGCGGGAGGATCCTTGAGCAGTTCTTC
TRBV27	TRBJ2-1	once	.	CASSRDWYNEQFF	TGTGCCAGCAGTCGTGACTGGTACAATGAGCAGTTCTTC
TRBV6-1	TRBJ2-7	.	TRBD2	CASSELGGVGSYEQYF	TGTGCCAGCAGTGAATTGGGAGGGGTTGGATCCTACGAGCAGTACTTC
TRBV7-6	TRBJ1-1	.	.	CASSSGLGQNTEAFF	TGTGCCAGCAGCTCAGGGCTGGGACAAAACACTGAAGCTTTCTTT
TRBV27	TRBJ2-7	.	.	CASSLTGSEAGTEQYF	TGTGCCAGCAGTTTAACGGGGTCTGAAGCCGGTACGGAGCAGTACTTC
TRBV6-1	TRBJ1-1	.	TRBD1	CASARGPNTEAFF	TGTGCCAGCGCCAGGGGGCCGAACACTGAAGCTTTCTTT
TRBV30	TRBJ2-6	.	.	CAWSYGSGANVLTF	TGTGCCTGGAGTTACGGGTCTGGGGCCAACGTCCTGACTTTC
TRBV20-1	TRBJ2-2	.	.	CSARDTGELFF	TGCAGTGCTAGAGATACCGGGGAGCTGTTTTTT
TRBV10-3	TRBJ1-1	.	TRBD1	CAISERPASYTGAEAFF	TGTGCCATCAGTGAGCGCCCCGCAAGTTATACAGGGGCTGAAGCTTTCTTT
TRBV9	TRBJ2-3	.	TRBD2	CASSVVERGATDTQYF	TGTGCCAGCAGCGTAGTAGAGCGGGGGGCCACAGATACGCAGTATTTT
TRBV27	TRBJ1-5	.	TRBD1	CASSPTPRGVEPQHF	TGTGCCAGCAGTCCCACCCCCAGGGGGGTGGAGCCCCAGCATTTT
TRBV6-5	TRBJ2-1	.	.	CASSYWQGSEQFF	TGTGCCAGCAGTTACTGGCAGGGGAGTGAGCAGTTCTTC
TRBV11-1	TRBJ1-1	.	.	CASRSGIGQNTEAFF	TGTGCCAGCAGGTCGGGGATAGGGCAGAACACTGAAGCTTTCTTT
TRBV27	TRBJ2-7	.	.	CASSLSPKRVYEQYF	TGTGCCAGCAGTTTATCTCCCAAGAGGGTCTACGAGCAGTACTTC
TRBV7-6	TRBJ2-3	.	TRBD1	CASSSDRGTDTQYF	TGTGCCAGCAGCTCGGACAGGGGAACAGATACGCAGTATTTT
TRBV5-8	TRBJ2-7	.	.	CASSLFSLNRGLYEQYF	TGTGCCAGCAGCTTATTCTCCCTTAACAGAGGTTTATACGAGCAGTACTTC
TRBV9	TRBJ1-2	.	TRBD1	CASSVGGGDRALYGYTF	TGTGCCAGCAGCGTAGGGGGTGGGGACAGGGCCCTCTATGGCTACACCTTC
TRBV11-2	TRBJ2-7	once	.	CASSQEPASSYEQYF	TGCGCCAGCAGCCAAGAGCCGGCTAGCTCCTACGAGCAGTACTTC
TRBV4-2	TRBJ2-7	.	.	CASSPRDFSYEQYF	TGTGCCAGCAGCCCCCGGGACTTCTCCTACGAGCAGTACTTC
TRBV30	TRBJ2-7	.	.	CAWESPGRSSYEQYF	TGTGCCTGGGAATCGCCGGGACGGAGCTCCTACGAGCAGTACTTC
TRBV7-9	TRBJ2-2	once	.	CASSLDRSSLNTGELFF	TGTGCCAGCAGCTTAGACCGTAGTAGCTTGAACACCGGGGAGCTGTTTTTT
TRBV7-2	TRBJ2-7	many	.	CASSFPAGRSYEQYF	TGTGCCAGCAGCTTCCCCGCAGGGAGATCCTACGAGCAGTACTTC
TRBV13	TRBJ2-1	once	.	CASSSSATEQFF	TGTGCCAGCAGCTCCTCGGCGACCGAGCAGTTCTTC
TRBV9	TRBJ1-4	.	TRBD1	CASSVEGGGEKLFF	TGTGCCAGCAGCGTAGAAGGGGGCGGTGAAAAACTGTTTTTT
TRBV11-2	TRBJ1-4	.	TRBD1	CASSLSDRGREKLFF	TGTGCCAGCAGCTTAAGTGACAGGGGGCGGGAAAAACTGTTTTTT
TRBV28	TRBJ2-7	.	.	CASTFGGGEQYF	TGTGCCAGCACCTTCGGTGGGGGCGAGCAGTACTTC
TRBV6-1	TRBJ1-1	.	.	CASSPVGVTEAFF	TGTGCCAGCAGTCCGGTTGGGGTCACTGAAGCTTTCTTT
TRBV28	TRBJ2-3	.	TRBD1	CASRPGTGGSTDTQYF	TGTGCCAGCAGGCCCGGGACAGGGGGTTCCACAGATACGCAGTATTTT
TRBV9	TRBJ2-1	once	.	CASSVGGRNNEQFF	TGTGCCAGCAGCGTAGGGGGGAGGAACAATGAGCAGTTCTTC
TRBV5-5	TRBJ1-4	.	.	CASSLDSSNEKLFF	TGTGCCAGCAGCTTGGACAGCTCAAATGAAAAACTGTTTTTT
TRBV7-2	TRBJ2-7	.	.	CASSLGRVSYEQYF	TGTGCCAGCAGCTTAGGCAGGGTTAGCTACGAGCAGTACTTC
TRBV7-9	TRBJ2-4	once	.	CASSFLGAGDIQYF	TGTGCCAGCAGCTTTTTGGGGGCCGGGGACATTCAGTACTTC
TRBV5-1	TRBJ2-5	.	.	CASSRGGLGQTQYF	TGCGCCAGCAGCCGAGGGGGTTTGGGTCAGACCCAGTACTTC